This T cell receptor (beta chain) was obtained from a study of T cells in Graves' hyperthyroidism and ophthalmopathy. As concerns this clonotype: The antigen is unknown.

Study-level points and caveats: Most clonotypes that expanded in the thyroid above 0.001 also showed up in blood.

The study included ophthalmopathy patients with Clinical Activity Score at least 3, NOSPECS grade at least 4 and duration under 3 months. The study based diagnoses on clinical symptoms, serum thyroxine and TRAb, thyroid ultrasound and orbital computed tomography. The source of the PBMCs was over 8.5 ml of fresh peripheral blood. What was amplified from RNA transcripts were TCR beta CDR3 regions. The HTBI set primed first-round TCR CDR3 RT-PCR. TCRdb redid the calling of the multiplex PCR reads with MiXCR, one entry per CDR3 protein. The profile covers around 300,000 distinct CDR3 sequences, with roughly 22% appearing a single time and 50% to 75% taken by the ten largest. The CDR3 spans 15 residues. The germline V gene has CDR1 SGHKS and CDR2 YYEKEE (reference sequence). V was pared by 1 base and J by 5 bases, with 16 bases between.

This rearrangement joins TRBV5-5 to TRBJ2-7; D possibly corresponds to TRBD1 (6 bases). What was sequenced was blood. This TCR came from a man between 25 and 39 years old with Graves' ophthalmopathy. The DNA of the CDR3 is TGTGCCAGCAGCTTGCTTATAACAGGGATGAACGAGCAGTACTTC. Residues: CASSLLITGMNEQYF.